These 15 T cell receptor beta chains were sequenced from one sample in a study of Graves' ophthalmopathy and Graves' hyperthyroidism. Amplification targeted the TCR beta CDR3 regions, with RNA transcripts as the source material. The authors performed first-round RT-PCR with HTBI primers and then a second-round multiplex PCR. Via MiXCR, TCRdb re-called the multiplex PCR reads, giving one row per CDR3 protein. This sample has almost 400,000 distinct CDR3 sequences, with around 20% found just once. Material for sequencing was peripheral blood. The receptor source for this set is a woman under 30 with Graves' ophthalmopathy.

The V gene is TRBV20-1, the J gene TRBJ2-7; D might be TRBD1 or TRBD2, each matching 5 bases. V dropped 2 bases and J dropped 2 bases, with 16 bases sitting between them. This CDR3 has 15 residues. Germline values: CDR1 DFQATT, CDR2 SNEGSKA (reference sequence). The DNA for the CDR3 is TGCAGTGCTAGACTCGTCGAGAGGGGAACCTACGAGCAGTACTTC. It yields the protein CSARLVERGTYEQYF.

The chain joins TRBV7-8 to TRBJ2-4, with TRBD1 identical over 10 bases. CDR3 length: 14 residues. The V gene's germline CDR1 is SGHVS and CDR2 FQNEAQ. J was trimmed by 7 bases and V by 3 bases; bases with no gene match: 3. The CDR3 nucleotides read TGTGCCAGCAGCTTGACAGGGGGCGGGAACATTCAGTACTTC. It specifies CASSLTGGGNIQYF.

This clonotype was observed at least ten times. The CDR3: CRPGGGQETQYF. The CDR3 DNA follows: TGCAGGCCAGGGGGAGGGCAAGAGACCCAGTACTTC. The chain uses TRBV20-1 and TRBJ2-5; either TRBD1 or TRBD2 may supply D (7 bases each). This CDR3 comprises 12 residues. Germline lookup yields CDR1 DFQATT and CDR2 SNEGSKA (reference sequence).

The table lists this clonotype with many counts. V is TRBV9 and J is TRBJ2-4; a weak D match, TRBD1 (6 bases). CDR1 and CDR2 from the germline V gene are SGDLS and YYNGEE. Trimming stripped 0 bases from V and 8 bases from J, with 9 bases between. CDR3 length: 13 residues. The CDR3 region has the DNA TGTGCCAGCAGCGTAGTACAGGGTGACATTCAGTACTTC. It codes for CASSVVQGDIQYF.

This clonotype was detected ten times or more. The chain recombines TRBV29-1 with TRBJ1-3; TRBD1 matches 12 bases. From germline, CDR1 is SQVTM and CDR2 ANQGSEA. This CDR3 region has 14 residues. With 4 bases clipped from V and 7 bases from J, the junction kept 5 bases outside the gene matches. CDR3 amino acids: CSVGGTGGFNTIYF. Here the CDR3 DNA reads TGCAGCGTTGGGGGGACAGGGGGCTTCAACACCATATATTTT. Filled out from reference TRBV29-1 and TRBJ1-3, the complete variable domain reads SAVISQKPSRDICQRGTSLTIQCQVDSQVTMMFWYRQQPGQSLTLIATANQGSEATYESGFVIDKFPISRPNLTFSTLTVSNMSPEDSSIYLCSVGGTGGFNTIYFGEGSWLTVV.

Note on this clonotype: A read error may explain this, as a much larger clone is one base away. The chain links TRBV7-3 to TRBJ2-5; unclear D gene. Germline CDR1 and CDR2: SGHTA and FQGTGA. The CDR3 extends over 14 amino acids. CDR3 amino acids: CATSLSGWQETQYF. The CDR3 DNA sequence: TGTGCCACCAGCCTCTCGGGCTGGCAAGAGACCCAGTACTTC.

J is TRBJ2-5 and V is TRBV7-2; 12 bases map to TRBD1. Germline V gene data show CDR1 as SGHTA and CDR2 as FQGNSA. V lost 3 bases to trimming and J lost 5 bases; unmatched junction nucleotides: 4. This CDR3 spans 15 amino acids. CDR3 residues: CASSFGTGGRETQYF. CDR3 nucleotides: TGTGCCAGCAGCTTTGGGACAGGGGGCCGGGAGACCCAGTACTTC. The variable domain in full, completed from reference TRBV7-2 and TRBJ2-5, reads GAGVSQSPSNKVTEKGKDVELRCDPISGHTALYWYRQSLGQGLEFLIYFQGNSAPDKSGLPSDRFSAERTGGSVSTLTIQRTQQEDSAVYLCASSFGTGGRETQYFGPGTRLLVL.

This clonotype was picked up a small number of times. The V and J genes are TRBV5-1 and TRBJ1-1, with a tentative D call TRBD1 (5 bases). This CDR3 has 14 amino acids. CDR1 is SGHRS and CDR2 is YFSETQ in the germline V gene. V dropped 4 bases and J dropped 1 base, with 11 bases sitting between them. The CDR3 sequence is CASSRSQGNTEAFF. CDR3 DNA: TGCGCCAGCAGCCGGTCGCAGGGGAACACTGAAGCTTTCTTT.

The table lists this clonotype with many counts. This chain joins TRBV12-3 or TRBV12-4 and TRBJ2-3; D uncertain. Trimming stripped 9 bases from V and 2 bases from J, with 9 bases between. This CDR3 is 12 amino acids long. The CDR3 DNA follows: TGTGCCAGTAGGGATACCACAGATACGCAGTATTTT. Protein sequence: CASRDTTDTQYF.

The rearrangement links TRBV30 to TRBJ1-5, with D uncertain. The CDR3 loop spans 15 amino acids. The germline gives CDR1 GTSNPN, CDR2 SVGIG (reference sequence). V lost 1 base, J lost 0 bases, and 10 bases lay in between. CDR3 nucleotides: TGTGCCTGGAGTGCCCAAAGTTATAGCAATCAGCCCCAGCATTTT. It codes for CAWSAQSYSNQPQHF.

J is TRBJ1-2 and V is TRBV6-5; D gene unclear. Germline V gene data show CDR1 as MNHEY and CDR2 as SVGAGI. This CDR3 is 13 amino acids long. Between the trimmed V and J ends, which lost 4 bases and 3 bases, there was a span of 9 bases. The CDR3 nucleotides read TGTGCCAGCAGTTCCCGGCCCGACTATGGCTACACCTTC. It encodes CASSSRPDYGYTF.

This chain uses TRBV12-3 or TRBV12-4 with TRBJ2-5, with 11 nucleotides matching TRBD2. The CDR3 contains 16 residues. V dropped 4 bases and J dropped 4; count of bases not matched to a gene: 8. For the CDR3, the DNA is TGTGCCAGCAGTTCATCCGGGACTAGCGGTGTAGAGACCCAGTACTTC. Translated, it gives CASSSSGTSGVETQYF.

Many counts were recorded for this clonotype. The V and J genes are TRBV30 and TRBJ2-7; possible D gene TRBD2, 6 bases. Germline V gene data show CDR1 as GTSNPN and CDR2 as SVGIG (reference sequence). This CDR3 contains 13 residues. V dropped 5 bases and J dropped 3 bases, with 14 bases sitting between them. CDR3 DNA: TGTGCCTGGGCCGGAGGGCAACTCTACGAGCAGTACTTC. Residues: CAWAGGQLYEQYF. Combining the CDR3 with reference TRBV30 and TRBJ2-7 gives the whole variable domain SQTIHQWPATLVQPVGSPLSLECTVEGTSNPNLYWYRQAAGRGLQLLFYSVGIGQISSEVPQNLSASRPQDRQFILSSKKLLLSDSGFYLCAWAGGQLYEQYFGPGTRLTVT.

This clonotype was observed many times. This chain uses TRBV6-2 or TRBV6-3 with TRBJ1-5; D unresolved. Per the germline V gene, CDR1 is MNHEY and CDR2 is SVGEGT. CDR3 length equals 15 residues. Between the trimmed V and J ends, which lost 4 bases and 0 bases, there was a span of 10 bases. Here the CDR3 DNA reads TGTGCCAGCAGTTCCGGGCAGATTAGCAATCAGCCCCAGCATTTT. Its protein product is CASSSGQISNQPQHF.

This clonotype was seen many times. V is TRBV27 and J is TRBJ1-2; TRBD1 is a possible D gene (5 bases). The V and J ends lost 6 bases and 5 bases respectively, with 22 bases between them. Germline V gene data show CDR1 as MNHEY and CDR2 as SMNVEV (reference sequence). The CDR3 is 16 residues long. The CDR3 sequence is CASSWGNPEGTYGYTF. The DNA for the CDR3 is TGTGCCAGCAGCTGGGGCAATCCCGAAGGGACTTATGGCTACACCTTC.